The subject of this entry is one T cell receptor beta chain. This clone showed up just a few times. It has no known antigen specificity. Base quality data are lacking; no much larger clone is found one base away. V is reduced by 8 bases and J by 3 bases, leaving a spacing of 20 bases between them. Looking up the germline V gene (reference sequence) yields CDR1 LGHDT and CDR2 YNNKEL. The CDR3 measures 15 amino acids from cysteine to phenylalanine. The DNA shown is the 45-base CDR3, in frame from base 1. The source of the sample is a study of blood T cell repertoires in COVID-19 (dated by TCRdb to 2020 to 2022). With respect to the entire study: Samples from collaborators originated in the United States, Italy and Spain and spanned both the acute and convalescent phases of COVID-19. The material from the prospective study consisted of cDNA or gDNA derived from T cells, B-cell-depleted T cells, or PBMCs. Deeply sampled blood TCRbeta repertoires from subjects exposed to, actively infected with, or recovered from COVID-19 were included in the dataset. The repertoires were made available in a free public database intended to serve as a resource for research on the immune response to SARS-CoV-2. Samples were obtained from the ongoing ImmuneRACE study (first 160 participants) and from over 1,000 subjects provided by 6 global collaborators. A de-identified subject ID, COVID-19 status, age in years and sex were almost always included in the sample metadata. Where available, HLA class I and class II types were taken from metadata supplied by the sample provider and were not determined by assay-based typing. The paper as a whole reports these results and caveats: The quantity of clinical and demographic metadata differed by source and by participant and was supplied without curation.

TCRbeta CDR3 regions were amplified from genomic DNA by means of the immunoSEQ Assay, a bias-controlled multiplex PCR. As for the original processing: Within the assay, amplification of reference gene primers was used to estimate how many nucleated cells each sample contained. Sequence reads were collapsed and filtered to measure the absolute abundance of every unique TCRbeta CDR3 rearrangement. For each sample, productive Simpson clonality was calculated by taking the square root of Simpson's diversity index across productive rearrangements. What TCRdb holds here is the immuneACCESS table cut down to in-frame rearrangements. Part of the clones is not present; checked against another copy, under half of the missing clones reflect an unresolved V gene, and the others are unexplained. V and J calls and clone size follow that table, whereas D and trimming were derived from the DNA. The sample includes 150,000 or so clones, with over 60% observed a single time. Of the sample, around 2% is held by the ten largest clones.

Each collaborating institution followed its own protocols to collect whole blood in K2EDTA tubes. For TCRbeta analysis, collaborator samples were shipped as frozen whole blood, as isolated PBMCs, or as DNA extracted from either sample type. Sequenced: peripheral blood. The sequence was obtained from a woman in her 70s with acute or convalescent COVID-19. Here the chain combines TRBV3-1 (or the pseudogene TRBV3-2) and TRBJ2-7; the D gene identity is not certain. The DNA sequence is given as TGTGCCAGCGCTCCGGAGTTGGGTCGGCACTACGAGCAGTACTTC. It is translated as CASAPELGRHYEQYF.